This T cell receptor beta chain originates from a study of beta chain features in type 1 diabetes. The sequenced template was cDNA made from the entire isolated RNA. Around 3.57 million reads was the average for naive, central memory and regulatory T cell samples. Data came from immunoSEQ multiplex PCR; TCRdb stores just in-frame clones and leaves some out. Of about 700,000 clones listed, roughly 13% are singletons. The study, taken as a whole, reports: A moderate, significant TCRB CDR3 shortening appeared in type 1 diabetes across four CD4+ subsets. The study found fewer insertions and more deletions at VDJ junctions in type 1 diabetes patients.

Every single donor gave one heparinised blood draw, and these averaged approximately 100 mL. A remark on this clone: Antigen specificity is unknown.

This receptor was identified in a man aged 18 to 29 with type 1 diabetes. The sequenced material came from naive CD4+ T cells from blood.

As DNA, the CDR3 is TGTGCCAGCAGTTCAACAGGGGGAAATGCGAACACTGAAGCTTTCTTT. It specifies CASSSTGGNANTEAFF. The chain recombines TRBV5-6 with TRBJ1-1; 8 bases are shared with TRBD1. Germline trimming cut 5 bases from V and 1 base from J; bases unmatched to any gene: 10. From germline, CDR1 is SGHDT and CDR2 YYEEEE. This CDR3 has 16 amino acids.